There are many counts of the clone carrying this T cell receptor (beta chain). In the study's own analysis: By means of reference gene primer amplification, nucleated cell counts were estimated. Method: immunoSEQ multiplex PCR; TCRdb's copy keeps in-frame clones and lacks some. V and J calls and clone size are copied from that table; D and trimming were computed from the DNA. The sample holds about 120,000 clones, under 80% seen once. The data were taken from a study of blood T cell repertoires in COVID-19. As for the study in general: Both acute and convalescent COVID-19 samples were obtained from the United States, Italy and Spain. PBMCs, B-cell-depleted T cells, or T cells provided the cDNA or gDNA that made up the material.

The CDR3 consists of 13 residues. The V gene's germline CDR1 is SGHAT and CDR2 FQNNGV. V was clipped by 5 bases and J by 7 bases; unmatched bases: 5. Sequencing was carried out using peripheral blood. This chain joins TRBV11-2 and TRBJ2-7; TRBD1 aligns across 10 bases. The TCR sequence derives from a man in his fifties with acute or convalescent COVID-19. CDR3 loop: CASSQDRGREQYF. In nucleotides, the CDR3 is TGTGCCAGCAGCCAAGACAGGGGGCGAGAGCAGTACTTC.